A single sample is the source of the 14 T cell receptor beta chains below, sequenced in a study of T cells after yellow fever vaccination. TCRdb fed the 5' RACE reads into MiXCR, producing one record per CDR3 protein. The sample lists 510,000 or so distinct CDR3 sequences, over 15% occurring once. The sequencing used PBMCs, collected 15 days after the yellow fever booster vaccination. These receptors were taken from a man aged 25 to 40 who received the YFV17D yellow fever vaccine.

The CDR3 spells CASSLGGAPNIQYF. CDR3 DNA sequence: TGTGCCAGCAGTTTGGGGGGCGCCCCAAACATTCAGTACTTC. This chain uses TRBV27 with TRBJ2-4; D might be TRBD1 or TRBD2, each matching 6 bases. Trimming took off 3 bases at V and 6 bases at J, with 12 bases between the two ends. Germline CDR1 and CDR2: MNHEY and SMNVEV (reference sequence). The length of the CDR3 is 14 residues.

This clonotype was recorded a few times. The chain carries TRBV6-2 or TRBV6-3 and TRBJ2-5; TRBD2 might be the D (6 bases). Per the germline V gene, CDR1 is MNHEY and CDR2 is SVGEGT. Trimming took off 4 bases at V and 4 bases at J, with 16 bases between the two ends. The CDR3 contains 15 residues. The CDR3: CASSSFAGSGETQYF. The CDR3 DNA reads as TGTGCCAGCAGTTCCTTTGCGGGAAGCGGAGAGACCCAGTACTTC.

The gene calls are TRBV6-2 or TRBV6-3 and TRBJ2-6, with 10 bases lining up with TRBD1. The junction had 6 bases not matched to a gene; V was cut back by 1 base and J by 3 bases. Germline V gene sequence: CDR1 MNHEY, CDR2 SVGEGT. The CDR3 contains 18 residues. The CDR3, as DNA: TGTGCCAGCAGTTACTTGACAGGGGGCAAAGGTGGGGCCAACGTCCTGACTTTC. Its translation: CASSYLTGGKGGANVLTF.

This clonotype has just one count. V is TRBV7-2 and J is TRBJ2-7; 9 bases are a match to TRBD2. The CDR3 is 16 residues long. V lost 4 bases and J lost 2; bases outside the gene matches: 9. CDR1 SGHTA and CDR2 FQGNSA come from the germline V gene. The CDR3 region is CASSSPVSGSPYEQYF. In nucleotides, the CDR3 is TGTGCCAGCAGCTCCCCCGTTAGCGGGAGCCCCTACGAGCAGTACTTC.

In the case of this clonotype: At one of its ends the junction is not consistent with the germline gene, which may arise from a read error. The V call is TRBV7-2, the J call TRBJ2-1, with 8 bases aligning to TRBD2. In germline, CDR1 is SGHTA, CDR2 FQGNSA. CDR3 length equals 14 residues. CDR3 in amino acids: CASSLSGLAGDIRF. In DNA, the CDR3 is TGTGCCAGCAGCTTGAGTGGTCTAGCGGGTGACATCCGTTTC.

This clonotype was detected only a few times. This chain joins TRBV29-1 and TRBJ2-1, with 10 nucleotides matching TRBD2. The CDR3 contains 16 residues. V lost 5 bases and J lost 7; bases outside the gene matches: 14. Germline CDR1 and CDR2: SQVTM and ANQGSEA. In nucleotides, the CDR3 is TGCAGCGTTACGGAACTGACTAGCGGGCCTGTTAATGAGCAGTTCTTC. Its translation is CSVTELTSGPVNEQFF.

V usage is TRBV7-8 and J usage is TRBJ1-4; weak D call: TRBD1 (5 bases). The germline CDR1 and CDR2 sequences are SGHVS and FQNEAQ. The germline V and J ends were trimmed by 6 bases and 8 bases, with 13 bases remaining between them. This CDR3 is 13 amino acids long. CDR3 DNA: TGTGCCAGCAGGCCAGGGTCATCGGAAAAACTGTTTTTT. Amino acid sequence: CASRPGSSEKLFF. The whole variable domain, remainder taken from reference TRBV7-8 and TRBJ1-4, is GAGVSQSPRYKVAKRGQDVALRCDPISGHVSLFWYQQALGQGPEFLTYFQNEAQLDKSGLPSDRFFAERPEGSVSTLKIQRTQQEDSAVYLCASRPGSSEKLFFGSGTQLSVL.

This clonotype has only a few counts. This chain connects TRBV29-1 to TRBJ2-1, with 12 bases lining up with TRBD2. V dropped 6 bases and J dropped 8; count of bases not matched to a gene: 11. The V gene's germline CDR1 is SQVTM and CDR2 ANQGSEA. CDR3 length: 15 amino acids. For the CDR3, the DNA is TGCAGCGTCGCCCCGACTAGCGGGAGCGGAGATGAGCAGTTCTTC. This codes for CSVAPTSGSGDEQFF.

This clonotype has only a few counts. J is TRBJ1-1 and V is TRBV15; D uncertain. V was shortened by 2 bases and J by 0 bases, with 1 base between the two germline ends. Germline V CDR1 and CDR2: LNHNV, YYDKDF (reference sequence). The CDR3 contains 12 residues. The DNA of the CDR3 is TGTGCCACCAGCAGAATGAACACTGAAGCTTTCTTT. This gives the protein CATSRMNTEAFF.

This clonotype was seen only a few times. V is TRBV20-1 and J is TRBJ1-5, with unresolved D. The length of the CDR3 is 13 residues. Trimming took 0 bases from V and 4 from J, leaving 7 bases between them. In germline, CDR1 is DFQATT, CDR2 SNEGSKA (reference sequence). DNA for the CDR3: TGCAGTGCTAGAGAGGGCACAAATCAGCCCCAGCATTTT. Translated: CSAREGTNQPQHF.

The genes are TRBV20-1 and TRBJ2-7; TRBD2 agrees at 12 bases. This CDR3 has 14 residues. V lost 6 bases and J lost 2; bases outside the gene matches: 5. Germline lookup yields CDR1 DFQATT and CDR2 SNEGSKA (reference sequence). CDR3 DNA: TGCAGTGCCCCTAGCGGGAGGGCCCCCTACGAGCAGTACTTC. Amino acid sequence: CSAPSGRAPYEQYF.

V is TRBV12-3 or TRBV12-4 and J is TRBJ2-7, with 8 bases lining up with TRBD2. This CDR3 has 14 residues. The junction had 4 bases not matched to a gene; V was cut back by 6 bases and J by 0 bases. CDR3 nucleotides: TGTGCCAGCAGCCAGAGCGGGAGCTCCTACGAGCAGTACTTC. It translates to CASSQSGSSYEQYF.

J is TRBJ2-3 and V is TRBV5-1; weak D call: TRBD1 (5 bases). The CDR3 has 13 amino acids. The germline V gene encodes CDR1 SGHRS and CDR2 YFSETQ. The V end lost 2 bases, the J end lost 4 bases, and 8 bases lay between the germline ends. Written as DNA, the CDR3 is TGCGCCAGCAGCTTACAGGCATCAGATACGCAGTATTTT. Its protein product is CASSLQASDTQYF. The full variable domain, rest sourced from reference TRBV5-1 and TRBJ2-3, is KAGVTQTPRYLIKTRGQQVTLSCSPISGHRSVSWYQQTPGQGLQFLFEYFSETQRNKGNFPGRFSGRQFSNSRSEMNVSTLELGDSALYLCASSLQASDTQYFGPGTRLTVL.

Only a few counts were recorded for this clonotype. CDR3 sequence: CASSQASGLFSEQFF. DNA of the CDR3: TGCGCCAGCAGCCAAGCGTCGGGACTTTTCAGTGAGCAGTTCTTC. This sequence joins TRBV4-3 and TRBJ2-1, with D possibly matching TRBD2 (6 bases). Between the trimmed V and J ends, which lost 1 base and 9 bases, there was a span of 16 bases. CDR1 is LGHNA, CDR2 YSLEER, per germline. This CDR3 has 15 residues.